This T cell receptor beta chain came from a study of T-cell reconstitution after alpha-beta-depleted transplantation in children. This clonotype was counted between two and nine times. Preparing the TCRbeta library involved the use of unique molecular identifiers. TCRdb re-called the PCR reads through MiXCR, storing one row per CDR3 protein. The table includes hundreds of thousands of distinct CDR3 sequences, roughly 13% detected once. Deletions cut 10 bases from V and 7 bases from J, with 23 bases between. The CDR3 covers 14 residues. Germline V gene lookup returns CDR1 MDHEN and CDR2 SYDVKM. The V and J genes are TRBV28 and TRBJ2-7; possible D gene TRBD2, 8 bases. The source is a male patient aged 10 to 17 who had a stem cell transplant for acute myeloid leukemia, so the T cells may come from the graft donor. The source material was PBMCs, mostly from graft donor cells, sampled 360 days after TCRalphabeta/CD19-depleted stem cell transplant. The CDR3 DNA follows: TGTGCCACCGCCGGGGGGGGCCCCAGGGGGGAGCAGTACTTC. Its protein is CATAGGGPRGEQYF. Variable domain in full (rest from reference TRBV28 and TRBJ2-7): DVKVTQSSRYLVKRTGEKVFLECVQDMDHENMFWYRQDPGLGLRLIYFSYDVKMKEKGDIPEGYSVSREKKERFSLILESASTNQTSMYLCATAGGGPRGEQYFGPGTRLTVT.